This paragraph reports one TCR beta chain. The sample belongs to a study of tissue T cells after allogeneic stem cell transplantation. Assay: immunoSEQ multiplex PCR; the TCRdb copy retains only in-frame clones and omits some. Found here are some 45,000 clones, roughly 90% of them singletons; the top ten hold about 3.8%. CDR3 length equals 21 residues. The V gene end was trimmed by 1 base and the J gene end by 0 bases; junction bases not matched to a gene: 15. CDR1 and CDR2 from the germline V gene are LGHNA and YSLEER. This material consisted of blood, taken before transplantation. This chain connects TRBV4-3 to TRBJ2-2; 9 bases fit TRBD2. This receptor was identified in a woman aged 35 to 69 who later had graft-versus-host disease after an allogeneic stem cell transplant. The CDR3 DNA reads TGCGCCAGCAGCCAAGTCCTCTCAATTAGCGGGAGCCTCGCGAACACCGGGGAGCTGTTTTTT. Its translation: CASSQVLSISGSLANTGELFF.